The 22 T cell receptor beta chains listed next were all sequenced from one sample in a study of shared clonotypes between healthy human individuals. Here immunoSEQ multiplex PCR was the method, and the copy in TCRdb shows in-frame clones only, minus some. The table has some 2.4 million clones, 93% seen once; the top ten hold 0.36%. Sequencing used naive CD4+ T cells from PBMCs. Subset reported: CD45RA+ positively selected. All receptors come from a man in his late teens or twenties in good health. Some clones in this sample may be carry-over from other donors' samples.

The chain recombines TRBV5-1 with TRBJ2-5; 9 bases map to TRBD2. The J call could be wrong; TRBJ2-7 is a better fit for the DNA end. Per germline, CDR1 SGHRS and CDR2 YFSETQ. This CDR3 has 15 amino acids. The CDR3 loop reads CASSSASGTFYEQYF. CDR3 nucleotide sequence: TGCGCCAGCAGTTCGGCTAGCGGGACGTTCTACGAGCAGTACTTC.

The CDR3 reads CTSSQDTRTATGTEAFF. CDR3 nucleotide sequence: TGCACCAGCAGCCAAGATACGAGGACGGCTACGGGCACTGAAGCTTTCTTT. The chain uses TRBV1 and TRBJ1-1. TRBV1 is a pseudogene. This CDR3 is built from 17 residues.

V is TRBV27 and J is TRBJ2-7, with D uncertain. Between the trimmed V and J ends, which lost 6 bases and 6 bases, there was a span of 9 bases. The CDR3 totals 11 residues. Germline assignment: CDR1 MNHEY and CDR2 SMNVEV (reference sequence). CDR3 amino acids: CASRYSPEQYF. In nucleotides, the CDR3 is TGTGCCAGCAGATACTCCCCCGAGCAGTACTTC.

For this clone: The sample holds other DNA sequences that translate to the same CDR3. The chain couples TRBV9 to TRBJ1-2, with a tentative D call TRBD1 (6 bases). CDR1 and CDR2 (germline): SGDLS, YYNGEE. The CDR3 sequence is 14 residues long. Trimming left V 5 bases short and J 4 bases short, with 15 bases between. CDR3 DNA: TGTGCCAGCAGTGCATTGGGGGGCAGCTATGGCTACACCTTC. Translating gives CASSALGGSYGYTF.

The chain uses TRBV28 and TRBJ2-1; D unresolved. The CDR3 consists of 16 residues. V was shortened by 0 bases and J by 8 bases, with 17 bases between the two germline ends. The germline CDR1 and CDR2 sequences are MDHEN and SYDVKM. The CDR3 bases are TGTGCCAGCAGTTTATGGAGCCAAGCCCAGAAGGATGAGCAGTTCTTC. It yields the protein CASSLWSQAQKDEQFF. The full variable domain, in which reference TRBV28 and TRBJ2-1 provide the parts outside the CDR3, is DVKVTQSSRYLVKRTGEKVFLECVQDMDHENMFWYRQDPGLGLRLIYFSYDVKMKEKGDIPEGYSVSREKKERFSLILESASTNQTSMYLCASSLWSQAQKDEQFFGPGTRLTVL.

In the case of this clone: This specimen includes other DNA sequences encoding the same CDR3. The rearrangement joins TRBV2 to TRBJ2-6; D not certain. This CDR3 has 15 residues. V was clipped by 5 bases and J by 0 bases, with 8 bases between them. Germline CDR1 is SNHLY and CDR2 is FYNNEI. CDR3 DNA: TGTGCCAGCAGTCCTGACGGCTCTGGGGCCAACGTCCTGACTTTC. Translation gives CASSPDGSGANVLTF.

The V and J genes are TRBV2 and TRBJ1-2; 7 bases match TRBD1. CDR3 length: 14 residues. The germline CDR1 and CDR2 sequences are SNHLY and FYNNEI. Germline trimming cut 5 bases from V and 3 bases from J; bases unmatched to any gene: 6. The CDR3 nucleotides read TGTGCCAGCAGTCGAGGTACAGGGGACTATGGCTACACCTTC. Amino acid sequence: CASSRGTGDYGYTF.

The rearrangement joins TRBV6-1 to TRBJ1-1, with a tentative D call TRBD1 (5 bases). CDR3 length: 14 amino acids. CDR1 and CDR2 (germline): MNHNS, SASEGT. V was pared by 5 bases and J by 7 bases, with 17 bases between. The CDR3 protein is CASSTTGFFLEAFF. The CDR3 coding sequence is TGTGCCAGCAGTACCACAGGTTTTTTCCTTGAAGCTTTCTTT.

The CDR3 reads CASSSHGGTNTEAFF. CDR3 bases: TGCGCCAGCAGCTCCCATGGGGGAACCAACACTGAAGCTTTCTTT. The V and J genes are TRBV4-3 and TRBJ1-1, with TRBD1 as a possible D gene (5 bases). Trimming cost V 5 bases and J 2 bases, with 15 bases left between them. CDR3 length: 15 amino acids. CDR1 is LGHNA, CDR2 YSLEER, per germline.

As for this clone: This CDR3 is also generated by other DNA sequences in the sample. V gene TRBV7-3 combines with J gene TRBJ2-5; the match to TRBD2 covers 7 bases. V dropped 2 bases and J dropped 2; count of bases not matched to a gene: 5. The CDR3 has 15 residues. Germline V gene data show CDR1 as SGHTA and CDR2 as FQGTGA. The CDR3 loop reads CASSLGASGQETQYF. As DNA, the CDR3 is TGTGCCAGCAGCTTAGGAGCTAGCGGTCAAGAGACCCAGTACTTC. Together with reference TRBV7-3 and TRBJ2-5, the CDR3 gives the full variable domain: GAGVSQTPSNKVTEKGKYVELRCDPISGHTALYWYRQSLGQGPEFLIYFQGTGAADDSGLPNDRFFAVRPEGSVSTLKIQRTERGDSAVYLCASSLGASGQETQYFGPGTRLLVL.

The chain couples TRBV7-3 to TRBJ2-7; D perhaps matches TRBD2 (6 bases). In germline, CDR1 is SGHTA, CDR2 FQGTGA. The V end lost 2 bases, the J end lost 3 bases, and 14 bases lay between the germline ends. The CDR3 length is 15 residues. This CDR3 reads CASSLGTYGVYEQYF. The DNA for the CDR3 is TGTGCCAGCAGCTTAGGGACTTACGGCGTCTACGAGCAGTACTTC.

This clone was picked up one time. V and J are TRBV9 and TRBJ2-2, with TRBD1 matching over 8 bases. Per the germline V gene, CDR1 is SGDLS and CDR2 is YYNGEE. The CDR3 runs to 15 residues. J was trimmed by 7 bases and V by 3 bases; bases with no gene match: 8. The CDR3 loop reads CASSARQGMGGELFF. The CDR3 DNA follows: TGTGCCAGCAGCGCCAGACAGGGGATGGGCGGGGAGCTGTTTTTT.

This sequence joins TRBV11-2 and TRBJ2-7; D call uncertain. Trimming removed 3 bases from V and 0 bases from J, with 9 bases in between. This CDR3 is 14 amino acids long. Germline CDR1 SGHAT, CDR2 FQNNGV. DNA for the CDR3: TGTGCCAGCAGCTTTCTTGGTAGCTCCTACGAGCAGTACTTC. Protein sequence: CASSFLGSSYEQYF.

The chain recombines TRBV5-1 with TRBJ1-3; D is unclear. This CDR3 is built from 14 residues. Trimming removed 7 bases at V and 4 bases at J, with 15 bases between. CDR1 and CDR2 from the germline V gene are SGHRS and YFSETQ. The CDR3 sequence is CASSNPQSGNTIYF. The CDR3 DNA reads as TGCGCCAGCTCAAATCCGCAGTCCGGAAACACCATATATTTT.

CDR3 protein: CASTGGARGNQPQHF. CDR3 coding DNA: TGTGCCAGTACAGGGGGCGCACGTGGCAATCAGCCCCAGCATTTT. The rearrangement uses TRBV5-8 and TRBJ1-5; 9 bases are shared with TRBD1. The CDR3 runs to 15 residues. J was trimmed by 2 bases and V by 8 bases; bases with no gene match: 8. Germline V gene sequence: CDR1 SGHTS, CDR2 YDEGEE.

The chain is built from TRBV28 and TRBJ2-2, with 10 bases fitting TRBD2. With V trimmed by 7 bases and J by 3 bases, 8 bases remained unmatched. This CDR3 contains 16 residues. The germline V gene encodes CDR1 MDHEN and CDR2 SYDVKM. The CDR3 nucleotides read TGTGCCAGCACCACAAGCGGGAGGGCCGACACCGGGGAGCTGTTTTTT. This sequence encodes CASTTSGRADTGELFF.

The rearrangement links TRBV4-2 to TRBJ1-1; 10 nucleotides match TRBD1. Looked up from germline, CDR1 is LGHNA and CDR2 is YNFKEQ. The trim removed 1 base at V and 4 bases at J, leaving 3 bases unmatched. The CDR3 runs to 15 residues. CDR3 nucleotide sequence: TGTGCCAGCAGCCAAGTAGGACAGGGGGGCACTGAAGCTTTCTTT. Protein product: CASSQVGQGGTEAFF.

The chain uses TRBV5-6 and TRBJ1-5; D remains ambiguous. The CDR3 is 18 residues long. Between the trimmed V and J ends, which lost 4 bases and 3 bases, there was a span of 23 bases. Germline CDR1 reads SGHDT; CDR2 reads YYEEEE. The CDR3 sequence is CASSASGALPRANQPQHF. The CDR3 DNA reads TGTGCCAGCAGCGCTAGTGGTGCCCTCCCGCGAGCCAATCAGCCCCAGCATTTT.

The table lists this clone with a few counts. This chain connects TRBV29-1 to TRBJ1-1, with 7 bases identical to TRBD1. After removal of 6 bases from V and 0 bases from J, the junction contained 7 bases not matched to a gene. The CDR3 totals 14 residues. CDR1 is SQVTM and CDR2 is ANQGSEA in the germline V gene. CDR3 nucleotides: TGCAGCGTGAGGGGGCGGAACATGAACACTGAAGCTTTCTTT. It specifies CSVRGRNMNTEAFF.

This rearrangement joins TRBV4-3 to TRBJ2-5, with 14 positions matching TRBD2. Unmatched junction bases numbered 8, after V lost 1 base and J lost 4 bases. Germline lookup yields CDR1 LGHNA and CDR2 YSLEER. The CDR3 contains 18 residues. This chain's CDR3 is CASSQAPEGLAGGETQYF. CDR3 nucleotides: TGCGCCAGCAGCCAAGCGCCGGAAGGACTAGCGGGAGGAGAGACCCAGTACTTC.

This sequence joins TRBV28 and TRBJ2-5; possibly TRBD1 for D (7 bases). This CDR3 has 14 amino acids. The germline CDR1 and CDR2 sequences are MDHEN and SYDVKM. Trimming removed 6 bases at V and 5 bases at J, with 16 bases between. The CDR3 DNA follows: TGTGCCAGCAGCATGGAGGGGGCGATCGAGACCCAGTACTTC. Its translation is CASSMEGAIETQYF. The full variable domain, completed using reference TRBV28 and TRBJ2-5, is DVKVTQSSRYLVKRTGEKVFLECVQDMDHENMFWYRQDPGLGLRLIYFSYDVKMKEKGDIPEGYSVSREKKERFSLILESASTNQTSMYLCASSMEGAIETQYFGPGTRLLVL.

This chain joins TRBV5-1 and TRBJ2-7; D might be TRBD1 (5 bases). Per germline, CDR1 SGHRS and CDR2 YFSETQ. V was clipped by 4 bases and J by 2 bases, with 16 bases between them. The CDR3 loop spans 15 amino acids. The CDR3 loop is CASSPTVAGPYEQYF. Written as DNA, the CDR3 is TGCGCCAGCAGCCCGACGGTGGCAGGGCCCTACGAGCAGTACTTC. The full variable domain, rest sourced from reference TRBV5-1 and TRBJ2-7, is KAGVTQTPRYLIKTRGQQVTLSCSPISGHRSVSWYQQTPGQGLQFLFEYFSETQRNKGNFPGRFSGRQFSNSRSEMNVSTLELGDSALYLCASSPTVAGPYEQYFGPGTRLTVT.